This TCR beta chain was sequenced for a study of graft-versus-host responses after intestinal transplantation. TCRdb keeps only in-frame clones here, not all; method: immunoSEQ multiplex PCR. The sample has more than 65,000 clones; around 90% are singletons. A note on this clone: Its antigen is still unknown.

General study findings and limits: Early after transplant, HvG clones declined as circulating GvH clones peaked. GvH clones occurred in recipient marrow; some first appeared in ileum or blood.

From germline, CDR1 is MNHEY and CDR2 SMNVEV (reference sequence). This CDR3 is 16 amino acids long. The V gene end was trimmed by 2 bases and the J gene end by 4 bases; junction bases not matched to a gene: 10. Sample: unstimulated CD4+ T cells sorted from spleen or lymph node cells, taken before intestinal transplant. The chain joins TRBV27 to TRBJ1-2, with TRBD1 matching 7 bases. The sequence derives from a human donor who received an intestinal transplant. The CDR3 here is CASSLRGLQGSYGYTF. Here the CDR3 DNA reads TGTGCCAGCAGTTTAAGGGGCCTACAGGGGTCCTATGGCTACACCTTC.